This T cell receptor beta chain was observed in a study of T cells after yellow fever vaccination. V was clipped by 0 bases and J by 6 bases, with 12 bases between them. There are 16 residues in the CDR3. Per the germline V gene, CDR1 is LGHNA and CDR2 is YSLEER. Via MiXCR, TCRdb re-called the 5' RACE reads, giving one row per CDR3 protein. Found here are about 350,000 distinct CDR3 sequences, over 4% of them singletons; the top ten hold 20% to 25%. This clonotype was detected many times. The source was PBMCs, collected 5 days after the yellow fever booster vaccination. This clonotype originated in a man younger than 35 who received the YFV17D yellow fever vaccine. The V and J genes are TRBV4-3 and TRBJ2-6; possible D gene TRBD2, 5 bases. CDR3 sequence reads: CASSQDMGASANVLTF. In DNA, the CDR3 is TGCGCCAGCAGCCAAGATATGGGAGCATCGGCCAACGTCCTGACTTTC.